Listed here are 6 T cell receptor beta chains from one sample, sequenced in a study of technical replicates of blood from a few donors. Some clones are missing from TCRdb's copy, which holds only in-frame ones; the method was immunoSEQ multiplex PCR. The data show tens of thousands of clones, 95% seen once. Sequenced: T cells isolated from PBMCs. The origin of the receptors is a human donor in good health.

This chain connects TRBV7-2 to TRBJ1-5, with TRBD1 identical over 8 bases. J was trimmed by 6 bases and V by 5 bases; bases with no gene match: 6. The CDR3 runs to 14 residues. In germline, CDR1 is SGHTA, CDR2 FQGNSA. The CDR3 is CASSRTGTGQPQHF. The DNA for the CDR3 is TGTGCCAGCAGCCGAACCGGGACAGGTCAGCCCCAGCATTTT.

The V gene is TRBV21-1, the J gene TRBJ2-7; TRBD1, the table's D call, was not compared with the DNA. TRBV21-1 is annotated as a pseudogene. The CDR3 consists of 15 residues. This CDR3 reads CASSIRTGGDCEQYF. The CDR3 DNA is TGTGCCAGCAGCATCCGGACAGGGGGGGATTGCGAGCAGTACTTC.

The chain is built from TRBV7-6 and TRBJ2-7, with a tentative D call TRBD1 (7 bases). Trimming took 1 base from V and 2 from J, leaving 15 bases between them. The CDR3 spans 16 residues. The germline V gene has CDR1 SGHVS and CDR2 FNYEAQ. The CDR3, as DNA: TGTGCCAGCAGCTTAGGCGGGACAGCCTCCACCTACGAGCAGTACTTC. As protein: CASSLGGTASTYEQYF.

The gene calls are TRBV19 and TRBJ2-1, with D perhaps TRBD2 (6 bases). The CDR3 runs to 14 residues. Germline assignment: CDR1 LNHDA and CDR2 SQIVND (reference sequence). The ends were cut back, 2 bases at V and 6 bases at J, with 11 bases in the middle. CDR3 sequence: CASSILASFNEQFF. The CDR3 bases are TGTGCCAGTAGTATACTAGCGTCTTTCAATGAGCAGTTCTTC.

The chain combines TRBV7-9 with TRBJ2-5; 11 bases are a match to TRBD2. The CDR3 is made up of 13 amino acids. Losses at the gene ends were 7 bases for V and 4 bases for J; bases not matched to a gene: 2. CDR1 is SEHNR and CDR2 is FQNEAQ in the germline V gene (reference sequence). CDR3 loop: CASKLAGVETQYF. The CDR3, as DNA: TGTGCCAGCAAACTAGCGGGAGTAGAGACCCAGTACTTC.

This clone is a singleton in its sample. The chain joins TRBV5-1 to TRBJ1-2; 10 bases line up with TRBD1. V dropped 6 bases and J dropped 7; count of bases not matched to a gene: 18. The CDR3 is made up of 17 amino acids. Germline values: CDR1 SGHRS, CDR2 YFSETQ. The CDR3: CASTSTTQGTGVGGYTF. CDR3 bases: TGCGCCAGCACCTCTACGACGCAAGGGACAGGGGTCGGTGGCTACACCTTC.